Listed here are 26 T cell receptor beta chains from one sample, sequenced in a study of blood T cells in healthy people across ages. With a J-beta primer mix and a sample-barcoded 5' primer, a second PCR ran about 7 to 12 cycles. TCRdb recomputed calls from the 5' RACE reads with MiXCR, one row per CDR3 protein. The sample records about 580,000 distinct CDR3 sequences, around 50% being singletons. Material for sequencing was blood. The receptor set was obtained from a man older than 75 in good health.

This clonotype was counted once. The CDR3, as DNA: TGTGCCAGCATTCTGGTGGAAGGTACTGAAGCTTTCTTT. Translated: CASILVEGTEAFF. The chain has TRBV12-3 or TRBV12-4 and TRBJ1-1; D not resolved. The CDR3 loop spans 13 amino acids. The germline V and J ends were trimmed by 7 bases and 5 bases, with 14 bases remaining between them.

This clonotype was observed a few times. This rearrangement joins TRBV7-2 to TRBJ2-1; D is possibly TRBD2 (6 bases). This CDR3 region has 15 residues. CDR1 and CDR2 from the germline V gene are SGHTA and FQGNSA. Trimming shortened V by 5 bases and J by 0 bases, and 11 bases separated the two germline ends. Here the CDR3 reads CASSPRDFSYNEQFF. CDR3 DNA sequence: TGTGCCAGCAGCCCCCGGGACTTCTCCTACAATGAGCAGTTCTTC.

This clonotype showed up many times. The chain joins TRBV6-5 to TRBJ2-5, with TRBD2 identical over 10 bases. The CDR3 loop spans 13 amino acids. Germline CDR1 reads MNHEY; CDR2 reads SVGAGI. J lost 7 bases, V lost 5 bases, and 4 bases had no gene match. The CDR3 region has the DNA TGTGCCAGCAGTGGGACTAGCGAGGGGACCCAGTACTTC. Translation gives CASSGTSEGTQYF.

The chain has TRBV12-5 and TRBJ1-2, with TRBD1 matching over 8 bases. Per the germline V gene, CDR1 is LGHNT and CDR2 is FRNRAP. CDR3 length: 12 amino acids. J lost 7 bases, V lost 5 bases, and 3 bases had no gene match. The DNA for the CDR3 is TGTGCTAGTGGTCCCAGGGGGCCTGGCTACACCTTC. This translates into CASGPRGPGYTF.

In DNA, the CDR3 is TGTGCCAGCAGCTTACGAGCGGGAGGCCGCTCCTACAATGAGCAGTTCTTC. Amino acid sequence: CASSLRAGGRSYNEQFF. The chain joins TRBV11-2 to TRBJ2-1; 9 bases fit TRBD2. Germline CDR1 SGHAT, CDR2 FQNNGV. The V and J ends lost 2 bases and 0 bases, in that order; junction bases with no gene match: 5. CDR3 size: 17 residues.

The rearrangement joins TRBV9 to TRBJ2-4, with D possibly TRBD2 on 6 matching bases. The germline CDR1 and CDR2 sequences are SGDLS and YYNGEE. Trimming removed 3 bases from V and 13 bases from J, with 20 bases in between. CDR3 length equals 14 residues. The CDR3 DNA follows: TGTGCCAGCAGCGCGGGACTCGCGTTGTGGGAGCAGTACTTC. Protein: CASSAGLALWEQYF.

The chain recombines TRBV7-2 with TRBJ2-3; TRBD2 agrees at 9 bases. This CDR3 is 15 amino acids long. V trimming: 2 bases; J trimming: 5 bases; junction bases outside the gene matches: 5. Germline V CDR1 and CDR2: SGHTA, FQGNSA. The CDR3 region is CASSLQAGGLDTQYF. CDR3 DNA: TGTGCCAGCAGCTTACAGGCGGGGGGGCTAGATACGCAGTATTTT.

The J gene is TRBJ2-1, the V gene TRBV10-3, with 9 bases lining up with TRBD2. CDR3 length: 15 residues. The V gene's germline CDR1 is ENHRY and CDR2 SYGVKD. Trimming cost V 5 bases and J 3 bases; bases outside gene matches: 5. The CDR3 nucleotides read TGTGCCATCAGTACCTCTAGCGGGGACTACAATGAGCAGTTCTTC. It is translated as CAISTSSGDYNEQFF.

This clonotype was counted at least ten times. J is TRBJ2-2 and V is TRBV6-6; D perhaps matches TRBD1 (5 bases). The V gene's germline CDR1 is MNHNY and CDR2 SVGAGI (reference sequence). CDR3 size: 15 residues. Trimming pared 6 bases from V and 2 bases from J, leaving 13 bases between. This chain's CDR3 is CASSPRAHNTGELFF. DNA for the CDR3: TGTGCCAGCAGCCCCAGGGCCCACAACACCGGGGAGCTGTTTTTT.

The chain has TRBV29-1 and TRBJ1-1; no clear D. The V end was cut by 4 bases, the J end by 5 bases, with 17 bases between. From germline, CDR1 is SQVTM and CDR2 ANQGSEA. The CDR3 covers 14 residues. The CDR3 protein is CSVVEGGSGTEAFF. The CDR3 region has the DNA TGCAGCGTTGTTGAGGGAGGATCGGGTACTGAAGCTTTCTTT.

The V and J genes are TRBV6-2 or TRBV6-3 and TRBJ2-7; 7 bases align to TRBD2. The CDR3 consists of 16 residues. Trimming took 5 bases from V and 1 from J; bases not matched to a gene: 11. Germline V lookup: CDR1 MNHEY, CDR2 SVGEGT. CDR3 amino acids: CASSTTAGFPSYEQYF. CDR3 coding DNA: TGTGCCAGCAGTACAACAGCGGGGTTCCCTTCCTACGAGCAGTACTTC.

The chain combines TRBV11-2 with TRBJ2-1; D is unclear. V lost 0 bases and J 7 bases, leaving 13 bases between the germline ends. CDR1 and CDR2 (germline): SGHAT, FQNNGV. CDR3 size: 15 residues. This CDR3 is CASSLDLAGRNEQFF. The CDR3 nucleotides are TGTGCCAGCAGCTTAGATCTCGCAGGAAGGAATGAGCAGTTCTTC.

In this sample, this clonotype turned up a few times. The chain uses TRBV5-1 and TRBJ2-5; 9 bases are shared with TRBD2. With the DNA end fitting TRBJ2-7 better, the J assignment may be wrong. Germline CDR1 is SGHRS and CDR2 is YFSETQ. The CDR3 runs to 14 residues. The CDR3 nucleotides read TGCGCCAGCAGCTTGTCTAGCGGGACATACGAGCAGTACTTC. Translation gives CASSLSSGTYEQYF.

The chain couples TRBV5-1 to TRBJ2-4; unclear D gene. The J call is doubtful: the DNA matches TRBJ2-5 better. CDR1 and CDR2 from the germline V gene are SGHRS and YFSETQ. The CDR3 has 14 amino acids. For the CDR3, the DNA is TGCGCCAGCAGCGTGGCCGGGCCTCAAGAGACCCAGTACTTC. Amino acid sequence: CASSVAGPQETQYF.

This clonotype was seen many times. V gene TRBV6-5 combines with J gene TRBJ2-1, with D perhaps TRBD2 (6 bases). CDR3 length: 13 residues. Per germline, CDR1 MNHEY and CDR2 SVGAGI. V lost 4 bases to trimming and J lost 7 bases, with 11 bases between them. The DNA for the CDR3 is TGTGCCAGCAGTTCTCCCGGGAGTAATGAGCAGTTCTTC. Amino acid sequence: CASSSPGSNEQFF.

This clonotype was counted at least ten times. The V call is TRBV29-1, the J call TRBJ2-7; the D gene could be TRBD1 or TRBD2 (5 bases each). The ends were cut back, 2 bases at V and 3 bases at J, with 11 bases in the middle. Germline CDR1 and CDR2: SQVTM and ANQGSEA. The CDR3 extends over 13 amino acids. The CDR3: CSVEIGTDYEQYF. As DNA, the CDR3 is TGCAGCGTTGAAATCGGGACCGACTACGAGCAGTACTTC.

This clonotype was seen once. The genes are TRBV7-2 and TRBJ2-2; 9 nucleotides agree with TRBD2. The CDR3 extends over 16 amino acids. Germline loops: CDR1 SGHTA, CDR2 FQGNSA. Trimming took 3 bases from V and 7 from J; bases not matched to a gene: 9. In DNA form, the CDR3 reads TGTGCCAGCAGCTTGTTTAGCGGGAGCTCGGGCGGGGAGCTGTTTTTT. As protein: CASSLFSGSSGGELFF.

The rearrangement uses TRBV29-1 and TRBJ1-6; 9 bases agree with TRBD1. CDR1 and CDR2 (germline): SQVTM, ANQGSEA. This CDR3 comprises 14 residues. V trimming: 7 bases; J trimming: 6 bases; junction bases outside the gene matches: 7. The DNA of the CDR3 is TGCAGCGCAAAACAGGGGGCGGTTAATTCACCCCTCCACTTT. This gives the protein CSAKQGAVNSPLHF.

V and J are TRBV29-1 and TRBJ1-1; D unresolved. This CDR3 has 12 residues. The germline V and J ends were trimmed by 4 bases and 2 bases, with 8 bases remaining between them. Germline lookup yields CDR1 SQVTM and CDR2 ANQGSEA. CDR3 amino acids: CSVGVSNTEAFF. The CDR3 region has the DNA TGCAGCGTTGGGGTCTCAAACACTGAAGCTTTCTTT.

The chain has TRBV12-3 or TRBV12-4 and TRBJ2-6; D might be TRBD2 (5 bases). The V end was cut by 5 bases, the J end by 4 bases, with 15 bases between. The CDR3 covers 16 residues. The CDR3 DNA reads as TGTGCCAGCAGTCCGGCACTAGGTGCCGGGGCCAACGTCCTGACTTTC. Protein product: CASSPALGAGANVLTF.

This clonotype was seen a handful of times. The V and J genes are TRBV2 and TRBJ2-3, with D possibly matching TRBD2 (6 bases). The CDR3 length is 14 residues. Per germline, CDR1 SNHLY and CDR2 FYNNEI. The V end lost 6 bases, the J end lost 2 bases, and 12 bases lay between the germline ends. This CDR3 reads CASSGTGNTDTQYF. The CDR3 DNA follows: TGTGCCAGCAGCGGGACTGGCAACACAGATACGCAGTATTTT.

The V gene is TRBV20-1, the J gene TRBJ1-5; D might be TRBD1 (6 bases). Trimming cost V 6 bases and J 7 bases, with 13 bases left between them. This CDR3 has 12 amino acids. In germline, CDR1 is DFQATT, CDR2 SNEGSKA (reference sequence). CDR3 in DNA: TGCAGTGCCCACGCGGGGGGCCAGCCCCAGCATTTT. Protein product: CSAHAGGQPQHF.

The chain is built from TRBV3-1 and TRBJ2-5; weak D call: TRBD2 (5 bases). The J call is uncertain, as TRBJ2-7 better fits the DNA end. The length of the CDR3 is 13 residues. Germline V lookup: CDR1 LGHDT, CDR2 YNNKEL (reference sequence). In DNA form, the CDR3 reads TGTGCCAGCAGCCAAGGGACTCTGAGCGAGCAGTACTTC. Translation: CASSQGTLSEQYF.

The V call is TRBV20-1, the J call TRBJ2-3; possibly TRBD1 for D (7 bases). The CDR3 is 14 residues long. Per the germline V gene, CDR1 is DFQATT and CDR2 is SNEGSKA (reference sequence). V was shortened by 6 bases and J by 4 bases, with 17 bases between the two germline ends. This chain's CDR3 is CSAMRGGTADTQYF. The CDR3 DNA reads as TGCAGTGCCATGAGAGGCGGGACAGCAGATACGCAGTATTTT.

In its sample, this clonotype was seen a few times. The chain joins TRBV10-2 to TRBJ1-2; 9 bases fit TRBD1. The V and J ends lost 10 bases and 5 bases, in that order; junction bases with no gene match: 5. Germline V lookup: CDR1 WSHSY, CDR2 SAAADI. The CDR3 totals 12 residues. DNA for the CDR3: TGCGCCACCACGGGACAGGGATATGGCTACACCTTC. As protein: CATTGQGYGYTF.

This clonotype came up many times. The rearrangement uses TRBV6-6 and TRBJ2-7; tentatively, D is TRBD2 (6 bases). With 0 bases removed from V and 6 bases from J, the gap between germline ends came to 9 bases. The CDR3 totals 13 residues. Germline V gene data show CDR1 as MNHNY and CDR2 as SVGAGI (reference sequence). The chain's CDR3 is CASSYSSSVEQYF. CDR3 DNA sequence: TGTGCCAGCAGTTACTCGTCTAGCGTCGAGCAGTACTTC.